Listed here are 13 T cell receptor beta chains from one sample, sequenced in a study of naive and memory T cell subsets. Two oligonucleotides, mixed equimolar, formed the beta constant-region primer covering TRBC1 and TRBC2. Nested alpha and beta constant-region primers with the SP2 primer drove four PCR rounds on ligated cDNA. Each CDR3 protein gets one entry after TCRdb re-called the UMI-ligation and nested PCR reads with MiXCR. This sample yields tens of thousands of distinct CDR3 sequences, of which 8% to 9.5% are seen a single time; around 1.3% belongs to the top ten. The material sequenced was naive CD8+ T cells from blood. The origin of the receptors is a human donor in good health.

This clonotype has a count of ten or more. This chain uses TRBV7-6 with TRBJ2-1, with TRBD2 identical over 11 bases. The V gene's germline CDR1 is SGHVS and CDR2 FNYEAQ. The CDR3 contains 20 residues. Trimming removed 0 bases from V and 1 base from J; junction bases left unmatched: 11. Here the CDR3 DNA reads TGTGCCAGCAGCTTAGCCTATGTCGTGACTAGCGGGACTTCCTACAATGAGCAGTTCTTC. Translated, it gives CASSLAYVVTSGTSYNEQFF.

This clonotype came up a few times. The chain couples TRBV2 to TRBJ1-1; 7 bases match TRBD1. V shed 11 bases and J 5 bases; nucleotides not matched to a gene: 8. This CDR3 has 12 amino acids. CDR1 and CDR2 from the germline V gene are SNHLY and FYNNEI. The chain's CDR3 is CAGGGGRTEAFF. Here the CDR3 DNA reads TGTGCCGGAGGGGGCGGGAGAACTGAAGCTTTCTTT.

The chain combines TRBV12-3 or TRBV12-4 with TRBJ2-1; 8 nucleotides align to TRBD2. The J segment lost 6 bases and the V segment lost 3 bases, leaving 7 bases of the junction unmatched. This CDR3 comprises 15 residues. In nucleotides, the CDR3 is TGTGCCAGCAGTTTCGCCCCTAGCGGGTTCAATGAGCAGTTCTTC. It yields the protein CASSFAPSGFNEQFF.

This clonotype appeared many times. This chain connects TRBV12-3 or TRBV12-4 to TRBJ1-2; 7 bases align to TRBD1. V shed 5 bases and J 4 bases; nucleotides not matched to a gene: 10. The CDR3 runs 15 residues. CDR3 region: CASSARLDRVYGYTF. Written as DNA, the CDR3 is TGTGCCAGCAGTGCCCGCCTTGACAGGGTCTATGGCTACACCTTC.

This clonotype occurred many times. This sequence joins TRBV25-1 and TRBJ1-2; TRBD1 matches 8 bases. V dropped 4 bases and J dropped 0; count of bases not matched to a gene: 7. Germline V gives CDR1 MGHDK, CDR2 SYGVNS. CDR3 length equals 16 residues. The CDR3 region is CASSGPGTGPNYGYTF. The CDR3, as DNA: TGTGCCAGCAGTGGTCCCGGGACAGGCCCTAACTATGGCTACACCTTC.

The J gene is TRBJ2-1, the V gene TRBV6-1; 12 positions match TRBD1. CDR3 length: 17 amino acids. V lost 6 bases and J lost 6; bases outside the gene matches: 12. Germline V gene sequence: CDR1 MNHNS, CDR2 SASEGT. CDR3 in amino acids: CASRGPSGTGGFNEQFF. The CDR3 DNA reads as TGTGCCAGCAGAGGGCCTTCCGGGACAGGGGGCTTCAATGAGCAGTTCTTC.

The V and J genes are TRBV12-3 or TRBV12-4 and TRBJ2-1; D is undetermined. Trimming pared 3 bases from V and 8 bases from J, leaving 8 bases between. The CDR3 runs to 12 residues. The CDR3 protein is CASSFTAHEQFF. The CDR3, as DNA: TGTGCCAGCAGTTTCACTGCGCATGAGCAGTTCTTC.

The chain couples TRBV6-1 to TRBJ2-3, with a tentative D call TRBD1 (6 bases). The length of the CDR3 is 11 residues. Germline-derived CDR1 and CDR2 are MNHNS and SASEGT. With 11 bases removed from V and 5 bases from J, the gap between germline ends came to 11 bases. The CDR3 DNA is TGTGCCGGGCGAGGGGGAGATACGCAGTATTTT. Translation: CAGRGGDTQYF.

This clonotype showed up just a few times. The chain employs TRBV12-3 or TRBV12-4 and TRBJ2-3; 12 positions agree with TRBD2. The CDR3 runs 16 residues. V lost 5 bases, J lost 7 bases, and 10 bases stayed unmatched. CDR3 DNA: TGTGCCAGCAGTAGAGCTAGCGGGAGGGAGGGGAATACGCAGTATTTT. Protein: CASSRASGREGNTQYF.

The chain employs TRBV19 and TRBJ2-2; TRBD2 aligns across 7 bases. The V segment lost 4 bases and the J segment 1 base; nucleotides outside the gene matches: 3. CDR1 and CDR2 from the germline V gene are LNHDA and SQIVND (reference sequence). The CDR3 loop spans 15 amino acids. Here the CDR3 reads CASSSLAENTGELFF. The CDR3, as DNA: TGTGCCAGTAGTAGTCTAGCGGAGAACACCGGGGAGCTGTTTTTT.

This clonotype occurred many times. The chain joins TRBV28 to TRBJ2-7; D might be TRBD1 (6 bases). The germline V and J ends were trimmed by 3 bases and 7 bases, with 16 bases remaining between them. Germline CDR1 reads MDHEN; CDR2 reads SYDVKM. The CDR3 sequence is 14 residues long. This CDR3 reads CASSFIRGMWEQYF. Written as DNA, the CDR3 is TGTGCCAGCAGTTTTATCAGGGGCATGTGGGAGCAGTACTTC.

In this sample, this clonotype turned up a few times. The genes are TRBV9 and TRBJ2-7; the D gene is possibly TRBD2 (5 bases). The CDR3 runs to 15 residues. The V end was cut by 4 bases, the J end by 4 bases, with 18 bases between. Per germline, CDR1 SGDLS and CDR2 YYNGEE. The CDR3 is CASSPSGGSLYEQYF. In DNA form, the CDR3 reads TGTGCCAGCAGCCCCTCAGGCGGGTCGCTTTACGAGCAGTACTTC.

As concerns this clonotype: The junction departs from germline at one end; a sequencing error may be responsible. The chain employs TRBV25-1 and TRBJ1-2; possible D gene TRBD1, 5 bases. Germline V gene data show CDR1 as MGHDK and CDR2 as SYGVNS. The CDR3 is 13 residues long. CDR3 coding DNA: TGTGCCAGCAGTGTGGGGGGTGACTATGGCGACACCTTC. This sequence encodes CASSVGGDYGDTF.